The 2 T cell receptor beta chains reported below all come from one sample, sequenced in a study of blood T cell repertoires in COVID-19. Repertoires were generated with immunoSEQ multiplex PCR, while TCRdb's copy carries only in-frame clones and drops some. The repertoire holds 200,000 or so clones, with around 83% as singletons. Sequencing was done on a sample of peripheral blood. The receptors originated from a man aged 35 to 55 who had recovered from COVID-19.

This clone was seen only a few times. The chain is built from TRBV29-1 and TRBJ2-1, with 9 bases fitting TRBD2. The CDR3 spans 14 residues. V trimming: 7 bases; J trimming: 6 bases; junction bases outside the gene matches: 10. Germline V CDR1 and CDR2: SQVTM, ANQGSEA. The CDR3 sequence is CSGELAGGANEQFF. CDR3 DNA sequence: TGCAGCGGGGAGCTCGCGGGAGGGGCCAATGAGCAGTTCTTC.

CDR3 in amino acids: CASNLQVPLDYGYTF. DNA for the CDR3: TGTGCCAGCAACCTACAGGTCCCCCTAGACTATGGCTACACCTTC. The gene calls are TRBV2 and TRBJ1-2, with TRBD1 as a possible D gene (5 bases). V was trimmed by 7 bases and J by 3 bases, leaving 18 bases between them. CDR1 and CDR2 (germline): SNHLY, FYNNEI. This CDR3 is built from 15 residues.